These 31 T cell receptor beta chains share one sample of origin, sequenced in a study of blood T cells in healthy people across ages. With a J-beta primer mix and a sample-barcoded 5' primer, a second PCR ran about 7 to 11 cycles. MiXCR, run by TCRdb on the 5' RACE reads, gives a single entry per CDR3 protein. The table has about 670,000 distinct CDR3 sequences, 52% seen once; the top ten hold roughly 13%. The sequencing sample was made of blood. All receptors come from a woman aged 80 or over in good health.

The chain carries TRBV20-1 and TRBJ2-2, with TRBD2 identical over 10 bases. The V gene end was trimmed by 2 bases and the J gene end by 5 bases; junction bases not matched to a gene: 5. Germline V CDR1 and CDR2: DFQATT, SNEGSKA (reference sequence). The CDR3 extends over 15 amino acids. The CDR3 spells CSARLAGAETGELFF. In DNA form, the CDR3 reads TGCAGTGCTAGACTAGCGGGGGCCGAAACCGGGGAGCTGTTTTTT.

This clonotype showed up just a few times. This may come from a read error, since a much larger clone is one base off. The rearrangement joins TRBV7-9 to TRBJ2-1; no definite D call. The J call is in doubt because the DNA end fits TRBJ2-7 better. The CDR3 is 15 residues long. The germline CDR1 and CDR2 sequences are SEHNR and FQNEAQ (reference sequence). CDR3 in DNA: TGTGCCAGCAGCCCAGTCACGGGCTCCTACAATGAGCAGTACTTC. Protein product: CASSPVTGSYNEQYF.

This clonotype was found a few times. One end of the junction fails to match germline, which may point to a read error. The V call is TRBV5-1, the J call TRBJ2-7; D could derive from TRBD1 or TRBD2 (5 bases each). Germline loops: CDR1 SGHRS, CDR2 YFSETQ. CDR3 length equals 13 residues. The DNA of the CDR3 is TGTGCCAGCAGTTTGGGGACCTACTACGAGCAGTACTTC. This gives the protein CASSLGTYYEQYF. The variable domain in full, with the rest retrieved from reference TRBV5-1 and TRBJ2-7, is KAGVTQTPRYLIKTRGQQVTLSCSPISGHRSVSWYQQTPGQGLQFLFEYFSETQRNKGNFPGRFSGRQFSNSRSEMNVSTLELGDSALYLCASSLGTYYEQYFGPGTRLTVT.

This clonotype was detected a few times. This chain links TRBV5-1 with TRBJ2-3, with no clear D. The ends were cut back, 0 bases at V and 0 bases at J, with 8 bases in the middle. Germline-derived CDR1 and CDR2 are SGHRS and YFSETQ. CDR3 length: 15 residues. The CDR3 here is CASSLVVESTDTQYF. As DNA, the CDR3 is TGCGCCAGCAGCTTGGTGGTGGAAAGCACAGATACGCAGTATTTT.

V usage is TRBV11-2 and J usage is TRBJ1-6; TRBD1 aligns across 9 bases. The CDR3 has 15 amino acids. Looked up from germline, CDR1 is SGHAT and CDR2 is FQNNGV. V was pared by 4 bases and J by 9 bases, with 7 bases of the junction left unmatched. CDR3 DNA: TGTGCCAGCAGCTCTTCCGGGACAGGGTTTTCACCCCTCCACTTT. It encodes CASSSSGTGFSPLHF.

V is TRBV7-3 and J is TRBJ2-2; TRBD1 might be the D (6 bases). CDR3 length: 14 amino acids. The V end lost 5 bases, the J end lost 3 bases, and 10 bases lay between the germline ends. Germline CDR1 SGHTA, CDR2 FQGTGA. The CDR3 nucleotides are TGTGCCAGCAGCCAGGACAGCTACACCGGGGAGCTGTTTTTT. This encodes CASSQDSYTGELFF.

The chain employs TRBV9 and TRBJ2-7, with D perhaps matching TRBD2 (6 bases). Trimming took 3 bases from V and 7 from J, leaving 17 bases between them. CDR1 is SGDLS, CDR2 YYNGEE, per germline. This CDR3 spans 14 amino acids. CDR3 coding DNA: TGTGCCAGCAGCGCCGGGGGAGCTTACAATGAGCAGTACTTC. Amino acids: CASSAGGAYNEQYF.

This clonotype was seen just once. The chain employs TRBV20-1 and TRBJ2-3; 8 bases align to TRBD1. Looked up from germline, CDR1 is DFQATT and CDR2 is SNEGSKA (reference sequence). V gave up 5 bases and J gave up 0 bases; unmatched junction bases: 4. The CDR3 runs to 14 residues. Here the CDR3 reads CSAGRTGSTDTQYF. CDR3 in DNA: TGCAGTGCTGGAAGGACAGGGAGCACAGATACGCAGTATTTT.

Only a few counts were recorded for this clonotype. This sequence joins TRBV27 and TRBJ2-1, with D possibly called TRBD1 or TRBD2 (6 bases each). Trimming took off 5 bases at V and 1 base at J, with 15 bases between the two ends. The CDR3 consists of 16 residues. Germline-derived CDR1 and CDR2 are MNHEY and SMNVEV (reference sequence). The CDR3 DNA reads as TGTGCCAGCAGTGGAGAAGGGGGGACTTCCTACAATGAGCAGTTCTTC. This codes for CASSGEGGTSYNEQFF.

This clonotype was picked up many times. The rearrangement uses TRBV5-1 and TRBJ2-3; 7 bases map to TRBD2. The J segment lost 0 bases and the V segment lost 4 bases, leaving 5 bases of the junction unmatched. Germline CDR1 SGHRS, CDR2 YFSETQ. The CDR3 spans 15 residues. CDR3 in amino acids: CASSMGGTSTDTQYF. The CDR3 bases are TGCGCCAGCAGCATGGGGGGGACTAGCACAGATACGCAGTATTTT.

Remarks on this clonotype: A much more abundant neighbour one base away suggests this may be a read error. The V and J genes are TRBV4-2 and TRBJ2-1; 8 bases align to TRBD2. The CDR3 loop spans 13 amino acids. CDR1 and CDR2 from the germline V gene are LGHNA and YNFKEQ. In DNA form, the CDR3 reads TGTGCCAGCGGCCAAGAACCCGGGGGGGTACAGTTCTTC. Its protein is CASGQEPGGVQFF.

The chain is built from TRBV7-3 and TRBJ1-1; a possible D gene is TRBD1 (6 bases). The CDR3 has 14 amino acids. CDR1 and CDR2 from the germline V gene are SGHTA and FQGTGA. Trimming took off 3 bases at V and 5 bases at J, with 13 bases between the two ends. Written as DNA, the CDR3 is TGTGCCAGCAGCTTTGGGGGGCAGGGAACTGAAGCTTTCTTT. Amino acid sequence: CASSFGGQGTEAFF.

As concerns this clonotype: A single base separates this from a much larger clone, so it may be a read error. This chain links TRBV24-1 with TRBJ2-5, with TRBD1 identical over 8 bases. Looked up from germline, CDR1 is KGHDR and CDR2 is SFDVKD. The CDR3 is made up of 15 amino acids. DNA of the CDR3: TGTGCCGCCAGTGATCACGGACAGGGACAAGAGACCCAGTACTTC. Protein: CAASDHGQGQETQYF.

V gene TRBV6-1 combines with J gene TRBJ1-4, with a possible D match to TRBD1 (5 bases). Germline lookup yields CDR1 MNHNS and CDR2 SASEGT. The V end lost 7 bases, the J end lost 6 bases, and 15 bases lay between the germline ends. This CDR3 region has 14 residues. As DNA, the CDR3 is TGTGCCAGCACGGAATGGGGCCTTTATGAAAAACTGTTTTTT. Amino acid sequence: CASTEWGLYEKLFF.

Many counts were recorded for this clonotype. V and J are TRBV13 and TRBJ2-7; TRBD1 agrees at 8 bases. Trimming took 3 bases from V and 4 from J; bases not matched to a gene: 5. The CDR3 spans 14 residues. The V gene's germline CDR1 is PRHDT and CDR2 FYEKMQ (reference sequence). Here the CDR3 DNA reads TGTGCCAGCAGCTTGCAGGGGGCGGGATACGAGCAGTACTTC. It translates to CASSLQGAGYEQYF. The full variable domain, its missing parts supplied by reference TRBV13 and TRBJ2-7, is AAGVIQSPRHLIKEKRETATLKCYPIPRHDTVYWYQQGPGQDPQFLISFYEKMQSDKGSIPDRFSAQQFSDYHSELNMSSLELGDSALYFCASSLQGAGYEQYFGPGTRLTVT.

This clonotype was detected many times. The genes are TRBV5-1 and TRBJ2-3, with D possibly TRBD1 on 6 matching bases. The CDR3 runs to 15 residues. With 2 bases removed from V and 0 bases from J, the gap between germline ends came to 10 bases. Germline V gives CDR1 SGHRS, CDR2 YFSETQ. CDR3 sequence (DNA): TGCGCCAGCAGCTTCAACGGACAGAGCACAGATACGCAGTATTTT. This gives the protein CASSFNGQSTDTQYF. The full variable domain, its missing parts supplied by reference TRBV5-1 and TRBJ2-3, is KAGVTQTPRYLIKTRGQQVTLSCSPISGHRSVSWYQQTPGQGLQFLFEYFSETQRNKGNFPGRFSGRQFSNSRSEMNVSTLELGDSALYLCASSFNGQSTDTQYFGPGTRLTVL.

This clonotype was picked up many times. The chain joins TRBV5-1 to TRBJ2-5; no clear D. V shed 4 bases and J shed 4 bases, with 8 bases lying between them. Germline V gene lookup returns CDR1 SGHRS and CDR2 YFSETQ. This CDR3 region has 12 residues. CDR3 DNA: TGCGCCAGCAGCATAACAGTAGAGACCCAGTACTTC. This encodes CASSITVETQYF.

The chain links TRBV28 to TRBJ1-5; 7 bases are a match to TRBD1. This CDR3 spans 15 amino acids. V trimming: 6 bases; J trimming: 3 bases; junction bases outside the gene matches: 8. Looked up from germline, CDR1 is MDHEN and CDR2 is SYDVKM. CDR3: CASSRQGNNNQPQHF. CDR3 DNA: TGTGCCAGCAGCCGACAGGGCAATAACAATCAGCCCCAGCATTTT.

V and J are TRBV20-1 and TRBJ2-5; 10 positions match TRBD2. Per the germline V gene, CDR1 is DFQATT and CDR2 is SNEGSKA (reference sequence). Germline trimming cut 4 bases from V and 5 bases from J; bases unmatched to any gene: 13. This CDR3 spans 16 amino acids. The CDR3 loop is CSATLPSGGFEETQYF. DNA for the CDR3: TGCAGTGCTACCCTGCCTAGCGGGGGTTTCGAGGAGACCCAGTACTTC.

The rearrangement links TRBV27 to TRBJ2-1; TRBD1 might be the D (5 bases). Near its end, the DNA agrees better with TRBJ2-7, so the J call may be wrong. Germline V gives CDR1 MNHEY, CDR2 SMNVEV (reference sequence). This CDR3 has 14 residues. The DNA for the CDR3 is TGTGCCAGCGGCACCGCGGACACCTACAATGAGCAGTACTTC. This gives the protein CASGTADTYNEQYF.

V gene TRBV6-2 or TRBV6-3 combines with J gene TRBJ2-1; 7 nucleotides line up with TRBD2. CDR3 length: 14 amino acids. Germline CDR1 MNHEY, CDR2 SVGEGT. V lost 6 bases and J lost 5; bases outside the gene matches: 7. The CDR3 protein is CASRPSGTDNEQFF. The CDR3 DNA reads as TGTGCCAGCAGACCAAGCGGGACCGACAATGAGCAGTTCTTC.

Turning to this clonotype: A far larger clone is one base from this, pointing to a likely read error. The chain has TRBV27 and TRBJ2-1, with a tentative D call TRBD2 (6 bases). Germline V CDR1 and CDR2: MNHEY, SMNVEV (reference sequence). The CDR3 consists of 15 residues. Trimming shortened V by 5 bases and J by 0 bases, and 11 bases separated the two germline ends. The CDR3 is CASSPRGNSYNEQFF. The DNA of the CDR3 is TGTGCCAGCAGTCCCCGGGGGAACTCCTACAATGAGCAGTTCTTC.

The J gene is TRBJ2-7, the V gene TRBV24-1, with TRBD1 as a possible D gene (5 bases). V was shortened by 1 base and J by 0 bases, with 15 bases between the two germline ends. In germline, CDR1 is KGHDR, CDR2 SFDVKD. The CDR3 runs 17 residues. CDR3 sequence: CATSDFPGIFHSYEQYF. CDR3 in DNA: TGTGCCACCAGTGATTTCCCAGGGATTTTTCACTCCTACGAGCAGTACTTC.

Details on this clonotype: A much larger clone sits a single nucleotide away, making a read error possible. The CDR3 sequence is CATTGGLVLNEQYF. As DNA, the CDR3 is TGTGCCACCACCGGGGGACTAGTTCTTAATGAGCAGTACTTC. The chain is built from TRBV6-5 and TRBJ2-5; 8 bases line up with TRBD2. Germline lookup yields CDR1 MNHEY and CDR2 SVGAGI. The CDR3 runs 14 residues. Trimming cost V 10 bases and J 11 bases; bases outside gene matches: 18.

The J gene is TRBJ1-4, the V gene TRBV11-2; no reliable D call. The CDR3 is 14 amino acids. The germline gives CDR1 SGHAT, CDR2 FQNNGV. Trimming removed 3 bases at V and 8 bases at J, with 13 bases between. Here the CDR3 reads CASSFSLGGEKLFF. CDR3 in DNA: TGTGCCAGCAGCTTCTCGCTCGGTGGGGAAAAACTGTTTTTT.

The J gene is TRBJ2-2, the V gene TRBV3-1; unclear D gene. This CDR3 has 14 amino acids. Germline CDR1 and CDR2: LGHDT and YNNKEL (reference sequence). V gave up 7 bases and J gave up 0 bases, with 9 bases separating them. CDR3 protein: CASTPSANTGELFF. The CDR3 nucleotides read TGTGCCAGCACCCCGAGCGCGAACACCGGGGAGCTGTTTTTT.

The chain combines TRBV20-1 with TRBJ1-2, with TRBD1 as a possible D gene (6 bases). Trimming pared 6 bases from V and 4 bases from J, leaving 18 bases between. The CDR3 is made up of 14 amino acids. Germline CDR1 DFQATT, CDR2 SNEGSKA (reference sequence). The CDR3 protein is CSASEMGGRYGYTF. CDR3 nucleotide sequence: TGCAGTGCCAGTGAGATGGGGGGGCGCTATGGCTACACCTTC.

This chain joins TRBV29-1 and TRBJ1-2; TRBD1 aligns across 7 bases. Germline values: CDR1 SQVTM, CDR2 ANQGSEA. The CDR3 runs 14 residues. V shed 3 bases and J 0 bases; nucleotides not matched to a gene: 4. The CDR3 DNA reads TGCAGCGTTGACTACAGGGGAGCTAACTATGGCTACACCTTC. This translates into CSVDYRGANYGYTF.

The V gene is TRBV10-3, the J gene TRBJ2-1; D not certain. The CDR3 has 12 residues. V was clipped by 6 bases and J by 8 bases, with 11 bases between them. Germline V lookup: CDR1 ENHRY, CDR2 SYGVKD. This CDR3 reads CAIRDSMDEQFF. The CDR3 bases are TGTGCCATCAGGGATAGCATGGATGAGCAGTTCTTC.

DNA for the CDR3: TGCGCCAGCAGCCAAGATCGCCCGACAGGGGGGAACACTGAAGCTTTCTTT. Translated, it gives CASSQDRPTGGNTEAFF. The rearrangement links TRBV4-3 to TRBJ1-1; 9 nucleotides agree with TRBD1. The CDR3 loop spans 17 amino acids. V lost 0 bases, J lost 1 base, and 6 bases stayed unmatched. In germline, CDR1 is LGHNA, CDR2 YSLEER.

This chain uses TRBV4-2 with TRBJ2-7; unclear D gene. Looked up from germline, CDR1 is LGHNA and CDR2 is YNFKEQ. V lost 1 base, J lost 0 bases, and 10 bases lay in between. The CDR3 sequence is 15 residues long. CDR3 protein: CASSQASLISYEQYF. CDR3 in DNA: TGTGCCAGCAGCCAAGCATCCCTGATCTCCTACGAGCAGTACTTC.